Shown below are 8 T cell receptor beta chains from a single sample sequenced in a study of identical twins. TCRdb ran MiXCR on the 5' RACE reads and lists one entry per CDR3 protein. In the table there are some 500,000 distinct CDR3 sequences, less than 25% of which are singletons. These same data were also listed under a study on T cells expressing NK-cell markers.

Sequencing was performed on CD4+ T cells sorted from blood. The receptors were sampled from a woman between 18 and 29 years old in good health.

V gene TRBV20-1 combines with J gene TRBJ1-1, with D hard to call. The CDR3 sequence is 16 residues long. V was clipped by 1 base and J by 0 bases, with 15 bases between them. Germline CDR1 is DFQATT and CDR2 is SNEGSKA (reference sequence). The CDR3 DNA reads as TGCAGTGCTAGAGGTGGGCACAGAATCATGAACACTGAAGCTTTCTTT. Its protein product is CSARGGHRIMNTEAFF.

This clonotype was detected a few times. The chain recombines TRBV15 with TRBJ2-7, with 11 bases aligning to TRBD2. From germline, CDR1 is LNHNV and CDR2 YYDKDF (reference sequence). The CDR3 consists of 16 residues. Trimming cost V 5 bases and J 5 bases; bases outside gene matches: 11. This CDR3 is CATSERLLAGGHEQYF. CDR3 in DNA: TGTGCCACCAGCGAACGCCTCCTAGCGGGAGGCCACGAGCAGTACTTC.

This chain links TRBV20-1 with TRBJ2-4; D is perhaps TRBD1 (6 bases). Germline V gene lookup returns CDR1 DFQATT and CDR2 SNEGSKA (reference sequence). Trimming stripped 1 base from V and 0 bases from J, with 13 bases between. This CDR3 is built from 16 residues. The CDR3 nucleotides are TGCAGTGCTAGAGCGTACAGGGACCTAGCCAAAAACATTCAGTACTTC. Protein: CSARAYRDLAKNIQYF.

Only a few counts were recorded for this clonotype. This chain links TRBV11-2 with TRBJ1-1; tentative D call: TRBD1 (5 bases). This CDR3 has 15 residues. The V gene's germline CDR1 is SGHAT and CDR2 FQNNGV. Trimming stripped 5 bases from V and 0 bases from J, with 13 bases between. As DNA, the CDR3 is TGTGCCAGCAGCCGAGACAGACTTATGAACACTGAAGCTTTCTTT. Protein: CASSRDRLMNTEAFF.

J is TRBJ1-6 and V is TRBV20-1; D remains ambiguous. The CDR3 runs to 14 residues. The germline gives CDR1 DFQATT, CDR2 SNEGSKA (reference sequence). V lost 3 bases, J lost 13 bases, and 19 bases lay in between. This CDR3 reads CSASTAGEYLPLHF. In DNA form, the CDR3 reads TGCAGTGCTAGTACGGCGGGCGAGTATCTCCCCCTCCACTTT.

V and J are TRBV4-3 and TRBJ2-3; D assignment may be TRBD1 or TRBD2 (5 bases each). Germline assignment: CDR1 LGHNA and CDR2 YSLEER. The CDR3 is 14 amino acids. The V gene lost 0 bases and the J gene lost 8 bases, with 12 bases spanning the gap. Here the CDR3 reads CASSQEGDSATQYF. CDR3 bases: TGCGCCAGCAGCCAAGAGGGGGATTCAGCTACGCAGTATTTT.

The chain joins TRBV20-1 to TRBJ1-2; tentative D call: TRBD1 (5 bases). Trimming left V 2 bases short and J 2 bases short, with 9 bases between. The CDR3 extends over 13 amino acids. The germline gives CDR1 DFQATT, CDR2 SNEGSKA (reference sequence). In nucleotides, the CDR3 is TGCAGTGCTAGACCCAGGGCCAACTATGGCTACACCTTC. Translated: CSARPRANYGYTF.

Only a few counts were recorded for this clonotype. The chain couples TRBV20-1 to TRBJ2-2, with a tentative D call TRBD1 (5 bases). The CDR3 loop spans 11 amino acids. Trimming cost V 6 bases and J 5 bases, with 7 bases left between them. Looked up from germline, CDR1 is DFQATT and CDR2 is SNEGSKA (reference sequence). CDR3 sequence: CSAQGTGELFF. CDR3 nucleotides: TGCAGTGCGCAGGGAACCGGGGAGCTGTTTTTT.